Shown below are 8 T cell receptor beta chains from a single sample sequenced in a study of blood T cell repertoires in COVID-19. Method: immunoSEQ multiplex PCR; TCRdb's copy keeps in-frame clones and lacks some. The data contain approximately 300,000 clones, around 82% of them singletons. The sample taken for sequencing was peripheral blood. The receptors derive from a woman aged 45-60 years with acute or convalescent COVID-19.

V and J are TRBV19 and TRBJ1-1; 10 nucleotides align to TRBD1. Trimming at V came to 3 bases and at J to 6 bases, leaving 4 bases not matched to a gene. Germline V CDR1 and CDR2: LNHDA, SQIVND (reference sequence). This CDR3 spans 14 amino acids. CDR3 DNA: TGTGCCAGTAGTATGACAGGGGGCGCCGCTGAAGCTTTCTTT. Translating gives CASSMTGGAAEAFF.

The CDR3 DNA reads TGTGCCAGCAGTTTAGCTGCGGGCGATAATTCACCCCTCCACTTT. Its protein product is CASSLAAGDNSPLHF. This chain connects TRBV27 to TRBJ1-6; D is uncertain. V dropped 2 bases and J dropped 5 bases, with 10 bases sitting between them. There are 15 residues in the CDR3. From germline, CDR1 is MNHEY and CDR2 SMNVEV (reference sequence).

This sequence joins TRBV2 and TRBJ1-1; unclear D gene. The CDR3 is 15 residues long. Looked up from germline, CDR1 is SNHLY and CDR2 is FYNNEI. Trimming stripped 2 bases from V and 3 bases from J, with 13 bases between. CDR3 bases: TGTGCCAGCAGTGAACGGGGTTCTTGGGACACTGAAGCTTTCTTT. This encodes CASSERGSWDTEAFF. The full variable domain, its missing parts supplied by reference TRBV2 and TRBJ1-1, is EPEVTQTPSHQVTQMGQEVILRCVPISNHLYFYWYRQILGQKVEFLVSFYNNEISEKSEIFDDQFSVERPDGSNFTLKIRSTKLEDSAMYFCASSERGSWDTEAFFGQGTRLTVV.

The chain employs TRBV24-1 and TRBJ2-1, with D unresolved. Deletions cut 2 bases from V and 4 bases from J, with 8 bases between. The CDR3 length is 14 residues. Germline V gene sequence: CDR1 KGHDR, CDR2 SFDVKD. The CDR3 protein is CATSDYKQYNEQFF. In nucleotides, the CDR3 is TGTGCCACCAGTGATTACAAACAGTACAATGAGCAGTTCTTC.

This chain links TRBV27 with TRBJ1-2, with 9 bases aligning to TRBD1. V lost 3 bases to trimming and J lost 4 bases; unmatched junction nucleotides: 6. Germline CDR1 MNHEY, CDR2 SMNVEV (reference sequence). The CDR3 extends over 15 amino acids. The CDR3: CASSFAGQGIYGYTF. The CDR3, as DNA: TGTGCCAGCAGTTTCGCTGGACAGGGGATCTATGGCTACACCTTC.

The chain carries TRBV6-2 or TRBV6-3 and TRBJ2-3, with 9 bases fitting TRBD2. The ends lost 0 bases at V and 1 base at J; junction bases unmatched: 8. The CDR3 covers 18 residues. CDR1 and CDR2 from the germline V gene are MNHEY and SVGEGT. The CDR3 DNA follows: TGTGCCAGCAGTTACTCGATAATGGTAGCGGGAGGCACAGATACGCAGTATTTT. Its translation is CASSYSIMVAGGTDTQYF.

The gene calls are TRBV7-2 and TRBJ2-7; tentative D call: TRBD2 (5 bases). The CDR3 loop spans 13 amino acids. V was cut by 3 bases and J by 4 bases, with 10 bases left in between. The germline gives CDR1 SGHTA, CDR2 FQGNSA. CDR3 nucleotide sequence: TGTGCCAGCAGCTTCAATCCGGGGTACGAGCAGTACGTC. This sequence encodes CASSFNPGYEQYV.

The chain is built from TRBV13 and TRBJ2-5; TRBD2 matches 12 bases. Germline-derived CDR1 and CDR2 are PRHDT and FYEKMQ (reference sequence). This CDR3 spans 17 amino acids. V gave up 1 base and J gave up 5 bases; unmatched junction bases: 8. CDR3 protein: CASSLEASGGAGETQYF. The CDR3 bases are TGTGCCAGCAGCTTAGAGGCTAGCGGGGGGGCCGGCGAGACCCAGTACTTC.